These 3 T cell receptor beta chains were sequenced from one sample in a study of T cells in Graves' hyperthyroidism and ophthalmopathy. Template material for amplifying TCR beta CDR3 regions consisted of RNA transcripts. With the HTBI primer set, the TCR CDR3 went through a first round of RT-PCR. TCRdb analysed the multiplex PCR reads with MiXCR anew, one entry per CDR3 protein. Among more than 500,000 distinct CDR3 sequences listed, around 16% were seen once. Sequenced: blood. These receptors were collected from a woman between 25 and 40 years old with Graves' ophthalmopathy.

This clonotype was detected many times. The V call is TRBV2, the J call TRBJ2-7; D is unresolved. The CDR3 sequence is 12 residues long. With 7 bases removed from V and 5 bases from J, the gap between germline ends came to 12 bases. Germline CDR1 is SNHLY and CDR2 is FYNNEI. The CDR3 loop reads CASIRVRNEQYF. The CDR3 DNA follows: TGTGCCAGCATCCGGGTTCGGAACGAGCAGTACTTC.

The sample holds many counts of this clonotype. The chain recombines TRBV28 with TRBJ2-5, with TRBD1 matching 7 bases. The CDR3 loop spans 17 amino acids. With V trimmed by 4 bases and J by 5 bases, 16 bases remained unmatched. Per the germline V gene, CDR1 is MDHEN and CDR2 is SYDVKM. The CDR3 DNA is TGTGCCAGCAGTTACGGGCCCCCGGGACAGCCGGGCGAGACCCAGTACTTC. Its protein is CASSYGPPGQPGETQYF.

This clonotype was detected ten times or more. This chain connects TRBV3-1 to TRBJ2-1, with D possibly being TRBD2 (6 bases). Per the germline V gene, CDR1 is LGHDT and CDR2 is YNNKEL (reference sequence). The length of the CDR3 is 13 residues. V dropped 5 bases and J dropped 8 bases, with 13 bases sitting between them. Written as DNA, the CDR3 is TGTGCCAGCAGCTCCCCGACTAGTTATGAGCAGTTCTTC. This sequence encodes CASSSPTSYEQFF.